The T cell receptor (beta chain) described here comes from a study of T cell responses to AZD1222 COVID-19 vaccine. The protocol was immunoSEQ multiplex PCR, while the TCRdb copy is restricted to in-frame clones and leaves out a portion. The table includes under 200,000 clones, 87% detected once. The V gene's germline CDR1 is LGHDT and CDR2 YNNKEL (reference sequence). This CDR3 comprises 14 residues. The J segment lost 6 bases and the V segment lost 4 bases, leaving 9 bases of the junction unmatched. Study-level results: Only a handful of people who got AZD1222 tested seropositive at baseline. Spike-specific TCR repertoires showed rising breadth and depth after two AZD1222 doses.

For this clone: Its antigen is as yet unknown.

The sequence came from an adult in good health. The genes are TRBV3-1 (or the pseudogene TRBV3-2) and TRBJ2-7, with 7 bases aligning to TRBD2. Material: peripheral blood, obtained on day 0 of MenACWY control vaccination. The CDR3 nucleotides read TGTGCCAGCAGCCCAGGACTAGGCTCGTCCGAGCAGTACTTC. Encoded protein: CASSPGLGSSEQYF.